This T cell receptor beta chain was captured by sequencing in a study of CD8+ T cells in alopecia areata. Study-level points and caveats: Elevated clonality characterized lesional scalp relative to normal scalp, particularly in alopecia totalis/universalis.

This clone was observed a single time. Its antigen is undetermined. It was cDNA, reverse transcribed from extracted RNA, that served as the sequencing template. TCRdb's table, derived via immunoSEQ multiplex PCR, lists solely in-frame clones and lacks some. The sample carries about 200,000 clones, just over 55% recorded once. CDR1 and CDR2 (germline): PRHDT, FYEKMQ (reference sequence). The CDR3 loop spans 15 amino acids. Trimming removed 3 bases from V and 1 base from J, with 9 bases in between. This chain links TRBV13 with TRBJ2-2; no firm D call. The sequencing sample was made of CD8+ T cells sorted from blood. The origin of this receptor is a human donor in good health. The CDR3 coding sequence is TGTGCCAGCAGCTTCGGACCGAGGAACACCGGGGAGCTGTTTTTT. It yields the protein CASSFGPRNTGELFF.